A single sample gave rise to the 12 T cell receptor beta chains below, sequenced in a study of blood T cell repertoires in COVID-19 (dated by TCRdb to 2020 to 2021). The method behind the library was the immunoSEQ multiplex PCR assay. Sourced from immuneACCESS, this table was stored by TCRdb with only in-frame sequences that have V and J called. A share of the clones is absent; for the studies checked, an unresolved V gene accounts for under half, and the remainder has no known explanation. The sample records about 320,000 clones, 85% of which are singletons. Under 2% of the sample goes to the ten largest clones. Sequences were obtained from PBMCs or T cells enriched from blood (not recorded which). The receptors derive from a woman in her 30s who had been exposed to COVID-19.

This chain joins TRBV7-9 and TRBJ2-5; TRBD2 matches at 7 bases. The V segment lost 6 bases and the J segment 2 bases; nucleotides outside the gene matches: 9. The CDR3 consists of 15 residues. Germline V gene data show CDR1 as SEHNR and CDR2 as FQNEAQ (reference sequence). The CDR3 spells CASSSDGGRQETQYF. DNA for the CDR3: TGTGCCAGCAGTTCCGATGGCGGGAGACAAGAGACCCAGTACTTC.

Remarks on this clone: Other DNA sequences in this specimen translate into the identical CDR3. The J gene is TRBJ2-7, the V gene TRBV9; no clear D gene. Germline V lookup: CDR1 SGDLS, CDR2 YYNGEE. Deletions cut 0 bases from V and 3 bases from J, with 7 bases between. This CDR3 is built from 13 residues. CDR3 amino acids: CASSVGSSYEQYF. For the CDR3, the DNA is TGTGCCAGCAGCGTAGGTAGCAGCTACGAGCAGTACTTC.

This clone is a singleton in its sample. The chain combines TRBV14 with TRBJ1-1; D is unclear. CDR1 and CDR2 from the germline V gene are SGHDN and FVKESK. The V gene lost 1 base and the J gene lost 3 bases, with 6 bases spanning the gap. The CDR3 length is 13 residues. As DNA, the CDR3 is TGTGCCAGCAGCCAAGGGAGAGACACTGAAGCTTTCTTT. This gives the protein CASSQGRDTEAFF.

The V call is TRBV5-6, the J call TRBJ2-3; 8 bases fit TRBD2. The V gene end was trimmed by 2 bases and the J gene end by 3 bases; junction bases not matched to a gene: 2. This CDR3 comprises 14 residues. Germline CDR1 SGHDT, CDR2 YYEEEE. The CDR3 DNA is TGTGCCAGCAGCTTTAGCGGGGTTACAGATACGCAGTATTTT. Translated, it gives CASSFSGVTDTQYF.

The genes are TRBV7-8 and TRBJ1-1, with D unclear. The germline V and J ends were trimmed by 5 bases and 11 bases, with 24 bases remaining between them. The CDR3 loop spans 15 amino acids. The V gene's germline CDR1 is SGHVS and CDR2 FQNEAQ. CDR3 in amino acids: CASSTLPRATSGAFF. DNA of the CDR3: TGTGCCAGCAGCACCCTCCCGAGGGCAACTTCTGGGGCTTTCTTT.

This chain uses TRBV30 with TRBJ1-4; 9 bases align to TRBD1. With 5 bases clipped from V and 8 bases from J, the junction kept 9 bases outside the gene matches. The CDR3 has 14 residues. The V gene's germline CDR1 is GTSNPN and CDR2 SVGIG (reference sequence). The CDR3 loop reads CAWRDRVSLEKLFF. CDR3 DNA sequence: TGTGCCTGGCGGGACAGGGTCTCCTTAGAAAAACTGTTTTTT. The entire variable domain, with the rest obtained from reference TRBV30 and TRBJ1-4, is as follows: SQTIHQWPATLVQPVGSPLSLECTVEGTSNPNLYWYRQAAGRGLQLLFYSVGIGQISSEVPQNLSASRPQDRQFILSSKKLLLSDSGFYLCAWRDRVSLEKLFFGSGTQLSVL.

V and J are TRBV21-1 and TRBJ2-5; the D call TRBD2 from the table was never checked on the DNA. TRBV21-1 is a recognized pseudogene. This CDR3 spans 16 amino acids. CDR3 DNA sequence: TGTGCCAGCAGGCCCAGACGAACGGGGTGCCAGGAGACCCAGTACTTC. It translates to CASRPRRTGCQETQYF.

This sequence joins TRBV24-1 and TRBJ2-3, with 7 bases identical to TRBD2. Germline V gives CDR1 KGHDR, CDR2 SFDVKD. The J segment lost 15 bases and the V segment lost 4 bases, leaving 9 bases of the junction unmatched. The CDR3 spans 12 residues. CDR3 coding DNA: TGTGCCACCAGTGACTGGACTAGTCTTGTATATTTT. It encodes CATSDWTSLVYF.

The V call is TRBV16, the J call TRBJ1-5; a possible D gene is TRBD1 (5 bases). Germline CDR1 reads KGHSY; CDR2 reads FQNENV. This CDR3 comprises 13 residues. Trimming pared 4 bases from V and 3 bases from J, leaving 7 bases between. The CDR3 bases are TGTGCCAGCAGCCGACAGCCCAATCAGCCCCAGCATTTT. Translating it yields CASSRQPNQPQHF.

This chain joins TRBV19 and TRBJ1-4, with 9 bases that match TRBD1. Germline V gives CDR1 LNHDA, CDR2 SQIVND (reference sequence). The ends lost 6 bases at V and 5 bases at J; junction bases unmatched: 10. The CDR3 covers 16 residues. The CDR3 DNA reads TGTGCCAGTAGCGTACAAATGACAGGGGGAAATGAAAAACTGTTTTTT. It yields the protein CASSVQMTGGNEKLFF.

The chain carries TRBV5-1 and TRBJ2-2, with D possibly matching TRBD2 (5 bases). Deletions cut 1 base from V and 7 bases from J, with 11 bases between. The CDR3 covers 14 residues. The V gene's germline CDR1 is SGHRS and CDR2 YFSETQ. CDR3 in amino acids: CASSLPGGGGELFF. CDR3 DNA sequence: TGCGCCAGCAGCTTGCCGGGTGGAGGCGGGGAGCTGTTTTTT.

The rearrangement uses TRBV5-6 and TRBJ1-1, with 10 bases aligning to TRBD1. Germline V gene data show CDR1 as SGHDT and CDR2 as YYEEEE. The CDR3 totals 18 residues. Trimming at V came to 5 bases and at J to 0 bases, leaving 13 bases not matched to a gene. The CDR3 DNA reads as TGTGCCAGCAGGACCGACAGGGGGCCGGATGCAATGAACACTGAAGCTTTCTTT. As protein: CASRTDRGPDAMNTEAFF. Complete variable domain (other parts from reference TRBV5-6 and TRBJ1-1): DAGVTQSPTHLIKTRGQQVTLRCSPKSGHDTVSWYQQALGQGPQFIFQYYEEEERQRGNFPDRFSGHQFPNYSSELNVNALLLGDSALYLCASRTDRGPDAMNTEAFFGQGTRLTVV.